This T cell receptor beta chain originates from a study of T cell repertoires in cytomegalovirus infection. In the study overall: CMV infection and matching HLA type were both indicated by public TCR beta signatures.

The J segment lost 2 bases and the V segment lost 4 bases, leaving 9 bases of the junction unmatched. Germline V gene lookup returns CDR1 SGHTA and CDR2 FQGNSA. The CDR3 sequence is 16 residues long. This clonotype was counted ten times or more. TCRdb redid the calling of the reads with MiXCR, one entry per CDR3 protein. The sample carries approximately 400,000 distinct CDR3 sequences, around 32% recorded once. This chain links TRBV7-2 with TRBJ2-5; 8 bases fit TRBD2. Specimen: PBMCs. The receptor was derived from a human donor in good health (CMV status not recorded). Some clones in this sample may be carry-over from other donors' samples. The CDR3 DNA is TGTGCCAGCAGCTCCTCGGGCGCGGGGGGTCAAGAGACCCAGTACTTC. It codes for CASSSSGAGGQETQYF.